These 32 T cell receptor beta chains were all obtained from the same sample, sequenced in a study of early T cells in non-severe SARS-CoV-2 infection. TCRdb processed the 5' RACE reads anew with MiXCR; each CDR3 protein has one entry. The repertoire holds nearly 110,000 distinct CDR3 sequences, with 11% as singletons. Sequencing used whole blood. These receptors all come from an adult who was a healthcare worker with PCR-confirmed SARS-CoV-2 infection or an uninfected control (not recorded which).

This clonotype was observed many times. V and J are TRBV7-9 and TRBJ2-2, with D perhaps given as TRBD1 or TRBD2 (5 bases each). Between the trimmed V and J ends, which lost 6 bases and 2 bases, there was a span of 19 bases. Germline V gene sequence: CDR1 SEHNR, CDR2 FQNEAQ (reference sequence). The CDR3 consists of 17 residues. For the CDR3, the DNA is TGTGCCAGCAGGACAACCGGGACGAGAAGAAACACCGGGGAGCTGTTTTTT. Encoded protein: CASRTTGTRRNTGELFF.

This clonotype was observed a handful of times. The chain couples TRBV30 to TRBJ2-1; D might be TRBD2 (5 bases). Trimming took off 4 bases at V and 4 bases at J, with 17 bases between the two ends. This CDR3 spans 15 amino acids. CDR1 is GTSNPN and CDR2 is SVGIG in the germline V gene (reference sequence). The CDR3 nucleotides read TGTGCCTGGATGACGAGAGGGAGAAGATACAATGAGCAGTTCTTC. As protein: CAWMTRGRRYNEQFF.

Only a few counts were recorded for this clonotype. The chain employs TRBV27 and TRBJ2-7, with TRBD1 identical over 11 bases. Germline V gene sequence: CDR1 MNHEY, CDR2 SMNVEV (reference sequence). Losses at the gene ends were 3 bases for V and 12 bases for J; bases not matched to a gene: 7. The CDR3 is 13 residues long. For the CDR3, the DNA is TGTGCCAGCAGTTTTTCGGGGACAGGGGGTCCGTACTTC. This codes for CASSFSGTGGPYF.

This clonotype came up many times. The chain employs TRBV29-1 and TRBJ2-5, with D tentatively TRBD1 (6 bases). CDR3 size: 17 residues. CDR1 is SQVTM, CDR2 ANQGSEA, per germline. Trimming shortened V by 0 bases and J by 2 bases, and 19 bases separated the two germline ends. The CDR3 coding sequence is TGCAGCGTTGAAGATCTGGGGGACACCTGGCCGCAAGAGACCCAGTACTTC. Translated: CSVEDLGDTWPQETQYF.

Ten or more counts support this clonotype. The rearrangement links TRBV29-1 to TRBJ1-2; the D gene is possibly TRBD1 (6 bases). CDR3 length: 12 amino acids. CDR1 is SQVTM and CDR2 is ANQGSEA in the germline V gene. V was trimmed by 6 bases and J by 11 bases, leaving 19 bases between them. CDR3: CSVRPQGWEYTF. The CDR3 DNA sequence: TGCAGCGTCCGACCGCAGGGGTGGGAGTACACCTTC.

This clonotype was observed a few times. The rearrangement links TRBV11-2 to TRBJ2-3, with 7 bases matching TRBD2. With V trimmed by 4 bases and J by 1 base, 2 bases remained unmatched. The CDR3 has 14 residues. The germline gives CDR1 SGHAT, CDR2 FQNNGV. The CDR3 coding sequence is TGTGCCAGCAGCTCCGGGAGGCGCACAGATACGCAGTATTTT. Translated, it gives CASSSGRRTDTQYF.

There are a few counts of this clonotype. The chain has TRBV7-2 and TRBJ2-7, with a weak D call TRBD1 (6 bases). Deletions cut 2 bases from V and 3 bases from J, with 8 bases between. Per germline, CDR1 SGHTA and CDR2 FQGNSA. The CDR3 has 13 residues. CDR3 sequence reads: CASSLNRDYEQYF. The CDR3 DNA reads TGTGCCAGCAGCTTAAACAGGGACTACGAGCAGTACTTC.

This clonotype was picked up many times. The V gene is TRBV2, the J gene TRBJ2-1, with D hard to call. This CDR3 is built from 14 residues. Germline assignment: CDR1 SNHLY and CDR2 FYNNEI. The V and J ends lost 3 bases and 0 bases respectively, with 6 bases between them. The CDR3 bases are TGTGCCAGCAGTGAGCTCCTCTCCTACAATGAGCAGTTCTTC. Translation: CASSELLSYNEQFF.

This clonotype showed up just a few times. The gene calls are TRBV6-1 and TRBJ1-2; D may be TRBD1 (6 bases). V gave up 6 bases and J gave up 4 bases, with 9 bases separating them. CDR1 is MNHNS, CDR2 SASEGT, per germline. This CDR3 region has 12 residues. The CDR3: CASSRDIYGYTF. The CDR3 region has the DNA TGTGCCAGCAGCAGGGACATCTATGGCTACACCTTC.

This chain links TRBV11-2 with TRBJ2-5; weak D call: TRBD2 (6 bases). Trimming pared 5 bases from V and 0 bases from J, leaving 10 bases between. The germline gives CDR1 SGHAT, CDR2 FQNNGV. The CDR3 spans 14 residues. CDR3 bases: TGTGCCAGCAGCAGCCGGGACTACCAAGAGACCCAGTACTTC. Translating gives CASSSRDYQETQYF.

In this sample, this clonotype turned up a few times. The chain uses TRBV28 and TRBJ1-2; TRBD1 matches 7 bases. The CDR3 sequence is 14 residues long. J gave up 7 bases and V 5 bases, and 10 bases lay outside the gene matches. Germline-derived CDR1 and CDR2 are MDHEN and SYDVKM. CDR3 DNA: TGTGCCAGCAGTGATACAGGGGTCGGAGTTGGCTACACCTTC. Its protein product is CASSDTGVGVGYTF.

This clonotype was seen ten or more times. This rearrangement joins TRBV12-3 or TRBV12-4 to TRBJ1-5, with D possibly TRBD1 on 6 matching bases. The CDR3 has 13 residues. Trimming removed 6 bases from V and 4 bases from J, with 10 bases in between. DNA for the CDR3: TGTGCCAGCAGCTTGGGGGCGAATCAGCCCCAGCATTTT. Its translation: CASSLGANQPQHF.

This clonotype was found many times. The chain combines TRBV20-1 with TRBJ1-4, with 8 bases fitting TRBD1. This CDR3 comprises 13 residues. The ends lost 4 bases at V and 7 bases at J; junction bases unmatched: 5. The germline CDR1 and CDR2 sequences are DFQATT and SNEGSKA (reference sequence). This chain's CDR3 is CSANGQGTEKLFF. The CDR3 region has the DNA TGCAGTGCTAACGGACAGGGAACTGAAAAACTGTTTTTT.

This clonotype was seen only a few times. The chain uses TRBV27 and TRBJ2-2, with D unresolved. The germline CDR1 and CDR2 sequences are MNHEY and SMNVEV (reference sequence). There are 13 residues in the CDR3. The V gene lost 5 bases and the J gene lost 4 bases, with 8 bases spanning the gap. The CDR3 loop reads CASSRLTTGELFF. The CDR3 coding sequence is TGTGCCAGCAGTCGGCTTACCACCGGGGAGCTGTTTTTT.

This clonotype has ten or more counts. This chain connects TRBV4-3 to TRBJ1-2; perhaps TRBD1 as D (5 bases). The CDR3 extends over 15 amino acids. Germline V lookup: CDR1 LGHNA, CDR2 YSLEER. With 4 bases removed from V and 7 bases from J, the gap between germline ends came to 19 bases. CDR3 amino acids: CASSRDERQLAGYTF. The CDR3 DNA follows: TGCGCCAGCAGCCGAGACGAAAGACAGCTAGCTGGCTACACCTTC.

This clonotype came up a few times. V and J are TRBV4-3 and TRBJ2-1, with D unresolved. The CDR3 has 18 residues. V dropped 2 bases and J dropped 5 bases, with 22 bases sitting between them. Germline V gene lookup returns CDR1 LGHNA and CDR2 YSLEER. The CDR3 is CASSQSLYRVARHNEQFF. DNA for the CDR3: TGCGCCAGCAGCCAATCCTTATATCGAGTTGCGCGTCACAATGAGCAGTTCTTC.

This clonotype has a handful of counts. This chain joins TRBV7-6 and TRBJ2-3; D may match TRBD1 or TRBD2 (5 bases each). The CDR3 length is 15 residues. The V end was cut by 5 bases, the J end by 5 bases, with 17 bases between. In germline, CDR1 is SGHVS, CDR2 FNYEAQ. The CDR3 DNA reads as TGTGCCAGCAGCCCGACGGGGCGTAAAGAAGATACGCAGTATTTT. Protein product: CASSPTGRKEDTQYF. Drawing the rest from reference TRBV7-6 and TRBJ2-3, the complete variable domain is GAGVSQSPRYKVTKRGQDVALRCDPISGHVSLYWYRQALGQGPEFLTYFNYEAQQDKSGLPNDRFSAERPEGSISTLTIQRTEQRDSAMYRCASSPTGRKEDTQYFGPGTRLTVL.

This clonotype was picked up a small number of times. V usage is TRBV5-4 and J usage is TRBJ2-3; D remains ambiguous. Looked up from germline, CDR1 is SGHNT and CDR2 is YYREEE (reference sequence). V was pared by 6 bases and J by 1 base, with 9 bases between. The CDR3 is 13 amino acids. CDR3 protein: CASMTVGTDTQYF. The DNA of the CDR3 is TGTGCCAGCATGACGGTCGGCACAGATACGCAGTATTTT.

This clonotype was picked up a small number of times. J is TRBJ2-7 and V is TRBV6-2 or TRBV6-3, with a weak D call TRBD2 (6 bases). V lost 0 bases and J lost 9, with 9 bases in between. CDR3 length: 12 residues. Germline V gives CDR1 MNHEY, CDR2 SVGEGT. The CDR3 reads CASSYSRGVQYF. The DNA of the CDR3 is TGTGCCAGCAGTTACTCGCGGGGAGTGCAGTACTTC.

In this sample, this clonotype turned up many times. The CDR3 DNA is TGTGCCAGGGGGGATACGCAGTATTTT. Translated, it gives CARGDTQYF. The chain joins TRBV6-2 or TRBV6-3 to TRBJ2-3; D is ambiguous. This CDR3 has 9 amino acids. Germline-derived CDR1 and CDR2 are MNHEY and SVGEGT. The ends were cut back, 9 bases at V and 6 bases at J, with 4 bases in the middle.

In this sample, this clonotype turned up a few times. The chain links TRBV6-2 or TRBV6-3 to TRBJ2-1; tentative D call: TRBD2 (6 bases). Germline V gives CDR1 MNHEY, CDR2 SVGEGT. The CDR3 length is 13 residues. V was shortened by 8 bases and J by 9 bases, with 17 bases between the two germline ends. CDR3 sequence: CASFRDFFAEQFF. In nucleotides, the CDR3 is TGTGCCAGCTTCCGGGACTTTTTTGCTGAGCAGTTCTTC.

This clonotype was seen repeatedly, ten times or more. J is TRBJ2-7 and V is TRBV14; D is undetermined. The V end lost 3 bases, the J end lost 3 bases, and 12 bases lay between the germline ends. CDR3 length: 14 amino acids. Germline values: CDR1 SGHDN, CDR2 FVKESK. CDR3 amino acids: CASSHLVRNYEQYF. The CDR3 nucleotides are TGTGCCAGCAGCCATTTGGTGAGAAACTACGAGCAGTACTTC.

This clonotype has at least ten counts. This chain uses TRBV4-3 with TRBJ2-1; TRBD1 matches 9 bases. V gave up 4 bases and J gave up 5 bases; unmatched junction bases: 6. This CDR3 region has 15 residues. The germline V gene encodes CDR1 LGHNA and CDR2 YSLEER. In DNA, the CDR3 is TGCGCCAGCAGCCTGTACAGGGGGCGCGACAATGAGCAGTTCTTC. This translates into CASSLYRGRDNEQFF.

This clonotype was recorded at least ten times. The V gene is TRBV7-2, the J gene TRBJ2-3; 10 nucleotides match TRBD2. The germline CDR1 and CDR2 sequences are SGHTA and FQGNSA. This CDR3 has 17 residues. J gave up 0 bases and V 5 bases, and 8 bases lay outside the gene matches. In DNA form, the CDR3 reads TGTGCCAGCAGCCAACTGCTAGCGGGAGCGAGCACAGATACGCAGTATTTT. This codes for CASSQLLAGASTDTQYF.

Ten or more counts support this clonotype. The V gene is TRBV14, the J gene TRBJ2-5, with TRBD1 as a possible D gene (7 bases). V was clipped by 4 bases and J by 1 base, with 13 bases between them. Germline V gene data show CDR1 as SGHDN and CDR2 as FVKESK. This CDR3 is 15 amino acids long. The CDR3 sequence is CASSPRQGGQETQYF. CDR3 nucleotides: TGTGCCAGCAGCCCTCGACAGGGAGGCCAAGAGACCCAGTACTTC.

This clonotype was seen repeatedly, ten times or more. The chain uses TRBV28 and TRBJ2-5, with no clear D. The CDR3 loop spans 13 amino acids. The V and J ends lost 6 bases and 4 bases respectively, with 12 bases between them. Looked up from germline, CDR1 is MDHEN and CDR2 is SYDVKM. CDR3 DNA sequence: TGTGCCAGCAGGGGAAGAGCCCCAGAGACCCAGTACTTC. This sequence encodes CASRGRAPETQYF.

This clonotype showed up many times. The chain links TRBV12-3 or TRBV12-4 to TRBJ1-2; the match to TRBD1 covers 8 bases. The CDR3 is 13 residues long. Trimming took 5 bases from V and 5 from J; bases not matched to a gene: 4. CDR3 DNA sequence: TGTGCCAGCAGTACGACAGGGGTGTATGGCTACACCTTC. Protein: CASSTTGVYGYTF.

This chain uses TRBV6-5 with TRBJ1-6, with a tentative D call TRBD1 (6 bases). Germline V lookup: CDR1 MNHEY, CDR2 SVGAGI. This CDR3 region has 15 residues. V shed 7 bases and J shed 8 bases, with 18 bases lying between them. The CDR3 DNA sequence: TGTGCCAGCACCCCTGGTGGGCAGGGGTATTCACCCCTCCACTTT. Encoded protein: CASTPGGQGYSPLHF.

This clonotype has at least ten counts. CDR3 region: CASTNTTSSYEQYF. In DNA form, the CDR3 reads TGTGCCAGCACGAATACGACTAGCTCCTACGAGCAGTACTTC. This chain links TRBV27 with TRBJ2-7; tentative D call: TRBD2 (6 bases). V lost 7 bases to trimming and J lost 0 bases, with 13 bases between them. Germline lookup yields CDR1 MNHEY and CDR2 SMNVEV (reference sequence). This CDR3 region has 14 residues.

A few counts support this clonotype. Relative to the germline gene, one junction end is altered; a read error may explain this. This chain joins TRBV27 and TRBJ2-7; 9 bases fit TRBD2. Per germline, CDR1 MNHEY and CDR2 SMNVEV (reference sequence). The CDR3 has 14 residues. CDR3 protein: CASSVSGLAYEQYF. The CDR3 region has the DNA TGTGCCAGCAGTGTATCGGGACTAGCATACGAGCAGTACTTC.

This clonotype was observed a handful of times. This rearrangement joins TRBV7-6 to TRBJ1-3; no clear D. Germline CDR1 SGHVS, CDR2 FNYEAQ. Trimming stripped 1 base from V and 0 bases from J, with 7 bases between. This CDR3 comprises 15 residues. The CDR3 protein is CASSLGRSSGNTIYF. As DNA, the CDR3 is TGTGCCAGCAGCTTAGGCAGGAGCTCTGGAAACACCATATATTTT.

The chain carries TRBV5-1 and TRBJ2-7, with a tentative D call TRBD1 (6 bases). The V end lost 5 bases, the J end lost 7 bases, and 13 bases lay between the germline ends. The germline V gene encodes CDR1 SGHRS and CDR2 YFSETQ. The CDR3 sequence is 12 residues long. CDR3 region: CASRDDRLEQYF. The CDR3 region has the DNA TGCGCCAGCAGGGACGACAGGTTAGAGCAGTACTTC.